Listed here are 30 T cell receptor beta chains from one sample, sequenced in a study of technical replicates of blood from a few donors (dated by TCRdb to the late 2010s). The receptor library was made with the immunoSEQ multiplex PCR assay. TCRdb stores this immuneACCESS table with in-frame sequences only. Part of the clones is absent; in the studies checked, under half of the shortfall reflects unresolved V genes, and no reason is known for the rest. The sample yields about 81,000 clones; about 96% were counted once. Around 0.2% of the sample rests with the top ten. What was sequenced was T cells isolated from PBMCs. The receptor set was obtained from a human donor in good health.

The gene calls are TRBV19 and TRBJ2-7, with 8 nucleotides matching TRBD1. V lost 10 bases to trimming and J lost 4 bases; unmatched junction nucleotides: 12. Germline V gene sequence: CDR1 LNHDA, CDR2 SQIVND (reference sequence). This CDR3 has 14 amino acids. CDR3: CATQGRQGRYEQYF. CDR3 sequence (DNA): TGTGCCACTCAGGGGCGACAGGGGCGATACGAGCAGTACTTC. Supplemented by reference TRBV19 and TRBJ2-7, the full variable domain reads DGGITQSPKYLFRKEGQNVTLSCEQNLNHDAMYWYRQDPGQGLRLIYYSQIVNDFQKGDIAEGYSVSREKKESFPLTVTSAQKNPTAFYLCATQGRQGRYEQYFGPGTRLTVT.

CDR3 DNA sequence: TGTGCCAGCAGCTTACGCGCTTTTATCACCAAAGAGACCCAGTACTTC. As protein: CASSLRAFITKETQYF. The chain recombines TRBV7-9 with TRBJ2-5; the D is unclear. This CDR3 comprises 16 residues. The germline V gene has CDR1 SEHNR and CDR2 FQNEAQ (reference sequence). V lost 2 bases and J lost 3, with 16 bases in between.

This clone was seen just once. The J gene is TRBJ2-1, the V gene TRBV25-1; D might be TRBD2 (6 bases). The V gene lost 2 bases and the J gene lost 3 bases, with 14 bases spanning the gap. The germline CDR1 and CDR2 sequences are MGHDK and SYGVNS. The CDR3 totals 16 residues. CDR3 amino acids: CASSELSGEVYNEQFF. For the CDR3, the DNA is TGTGCCAGCAGTGAACTATCGGGGGAAGTCTACAATGAGCAGTTCTTC. The full variable domain, completed using reference TRBV25-1 and TRBJ2-1, is EADIYQTPRYLVIGTGKKITLECSQTMGHDKMYWYQQDPGMELHLIHYSYGVNSTEKGDLSSESTVSRIRTEHFPLTLESARPSHTSQYLCASSELSGEVYNEQFFGPGTRLTVL.

The CDR3 is CASSFGEGLDLYEQYF. The CDR3 coding sequence is TGTGCCAGCAGCTTTGGTGAGGGACTAGATCTCTACGAGCAGTACTTC. This rearrangement joins TRBV7-9 to TRBJ2-7, with 8 bases aligning to TRBD2. CDR3 size: 16 residues. V lost 3 bases to trimming and J lost 3 bases; unmatched junction nucleotides: 10. Per the germline V gene, CDR1 is SEHNR and CDR2 is FQNEAQ (reference sequence). Together with reference TRBV7-9 and TRBJ2-7, the CDR3 gives the full variable domain: DTGVSQNPRHKITKRGQNVTFRCDPISEHNRLYWYRQTLGQGPEFLTYFQNEAQLEKSRLLSDRFSAERPKGSFSTLEIQRTEQGDSAMYLCASSFGEGLDLYEQYFGPGTRLTVT.

The rearrangement joins TRBV18 to TRBJ1-4; D is perhaps TRBD1 (5 bases). V was shortened by 8 bases and J by 3 bases, with 10 bases between the two germline ends. The germline V gene has CDR1 KGHSH and CDR2 LQKENI. This CDR3 has 13 amino acids. In DNA, the CDR3 is TGTGCCAGCCAGGGTAGTTCTAATGAAAAACTGTTTTTT. It yields the protein CASQGSSNEKLFF.

The chain recombines TRBV7-8 with TRBJ2-5, with 10 bases lining up with TRBD2. Germline V gene lookup returns CDR1 SGHVS and CDR2 FQNEAQ. CDR3 length equals 18 residues. Germline trimming cut 5 bases from V and 0 bases from J; bases unmatched to any gene: 12. The CDR3 here is CASSAVGAGGPDQETQYF. CDR3 nucleotides: TGTGCCAGCAGCGCCGTGGGAGCGGGGGGGCCTGACCAAGAGACCCAGTACTTC.

The J gene is TRBJ1-3, the V gene TRBV7-2; no reliable D call. V dropped 5 bases and J dropped 1 base, with 9 bases sitting between them. Germline values: CDR1 SGHTA, CDR2 FQGNSA. The CDR3 is 14 amino acids. As DNA, the CDR3 is TGTGCCAGCAGCCCCTCCGGGTCTGGAAACACCATATATTTT. Amino acid sequence: CASSPSGSGNTIYF. The whole variable domain, remainder taken from reference TRBV7-2 and TRBJ1-3, is GAGVSQSPSNKVTEKGKDVELRCDPISGHTALYWYRQSLGQGLEFLIYFQGNSAPDKSGLPSDRFSAERTGGSVSTLTIQRTQQEDSAVYLCASSPSGSGNTIYFGEGSWLTVV.

The rearrangement links TRBV18 to TRBJ1-5; TRBD1 aligns across 8 bases. The V gene end was trimmed by 5 bases and the J gene end by 11 bases; junction bases not matched to a gene: 8. This CDR3 comprises 13 residues. Germline CDR1 and CDR2: KGHSH and LQKENI. CDR3 loop: CASSGQGTEAQHF. In nucleotides, the CDR3 is TGTGCCAGCTCAGGACAGGGAACGGAAGCCCAGCATTTT.

This chain connects TRBV10-3 to TRBJ1-2; D call uncertain. Germline CDR1 and CDR2: ENHRY and SYGVKD. This CDR3 is built from 11 residues. Trimming pared 4 bases from V and 8 bases from J, leaving 8 bases between. CDR3 coding DNA: TGTGCCATCAGTGCCGAGATGGGCTACACCTTC. As protein: CAISAEMGYTF.

The rearrangement links TRBV7-3 to TRBJ1-3, with 7 bases matching TRBD1. V dropped 4 bases and J dropped 8; count of bases not matched to a gene: 5. The CDR3 length is 13 residues. CDR1 is SGHTA, CDR2 FQGTGA, per germline. This chain's CDR3 is CASSYSGGDTIYF. The CDR3 DNA follows: TGTGCCAGCAGCTACTCAGGGGGTGACACCATATATTTT.

For this clone: The junction departs from germline at one end; a sequencing error may be responsible. The rearrangement uses TRBV7-7 and TRBJ2-5, with D tentatively TRBD2 (6 bases). Germline values: CDR1 SSHAT, CDR2 FNYEAQ (reference sequence). This CDR3 is built from 16 residues. CDR3 nucleotides: TGTGCTAGCAGCTACCTGATGCGAGGCGGGGAAGAGACCCAGTACTTC. Its protein is CASSYLMRGGEETQYF.

This clone was seen a single time. The chain combines TRBV9 with TRBJ2-3, with 10 bases matching TRBD2. CDR1 SGDLS and CDR2 YYNGEE come from the germline V gene. Losses at the gene ends were 1 base for V and 7 bases for J; bases not matched to a gene: 9. The CDR3 sequence is 16 residues long. CDR3 loop: CASSVLAGVFLNTQYF. The CDR3 DNA reads TGTGCCAGCAGCGTACTAGCGGGAGTTTTTCTGAATACGCAGTATTTT.

The gene calls are TRBV13 and TRBJ2-7; 11 bases align to TRBD2. J was trimmed by 5 bases and V by 0 bases; bases with no gene match: 3. Germline CDR1 is PRHDT and CDR2 is FYEKMQ (reference sequence). This CDR3 is built from 15 residues. The CDR3 DNA sequence: TGTGCCAGCAGCTTAGGGCTAGCGGGGGGTAACGAGCAGTACTTC. Its translation is CASSLGLAGGNEQYF.

This rearrangement joins TRBV19 to TRBJ1-1; maybe TRBD1 (5 bases). The CDR3 consists of 15 residues. CDR1 and CDR2 from the germline V gene are LNHDA and SQIVND (reference sequence). V lost 1 base to trimming and J lost 7 bases, with 16 bases between them. CDR3 loop: CASSIVPYRFNEAFF. The CDR3 DNA reads TGTGCCAGTAGTATAGTCCCTTACAGGTTCAATGAAGCTTTCTTT.

The rearrangement uses TRBV6-1 and TRBJ2-7; perhaps TRBD2 as D (6 bases). Germline values: CDR1 MNHNS, CDR2 SASEGT. With 4 bases removed from V and 4 bases from J, the gap between germline ends came to 23 bases. The CDR3 spans 17 residues. CDR3 bases: TGTGCCAGCAGTGCAAGCACTCGGGAGATCCCACTTTACGAGCAGTACTTC. Translating gives CASSASTREIPLYEQYF.

This clone was picked up one time. The chain couples TRBV7-8 to TRBJ2-3; 7 bases map to TRBD2. From germline, CDR1 is SGHVS and CDR2 FQNEAQ. The trim removed 1 base at V and 3 bases at J, leaving 13 bases unmatched. This CDR3 is 18 amino acids long. CDR3 in amino acids: CASSLGISSGTETDTQYF. CDR3 sequence (DNA): TGTGCCAGCAGCTTAGGGATCTCGAGCGGGACGGAGACAGATACGCAGTATTTT.

This rearrangement joins TRBV29-1 to TRBJ2-2; 9 bases match TRBD1. The junction had 4 bases not matched to a gene; V was cut back by 5 bases and J by 6 bases. The germline gives CDR1 SQVTM, CDR2 ANQGSEA. There are 13 residues in the CDR3. Written as DNA, the CDR3 is TGCAGCGTTACTACAGGGGGCTCCGGGGAGCTGTTTTTT. Encoded protein: CSVTTGGSGELFF.

This clone has only one observation. The gene calls are TRBV11-2 and TRBJ2-3; 12 bases are a match to TRBD2. The germline CDR1 and CDR2 sequences are SGHAT and FQNNGV. The CDR3 is made up of 17 amino acids. V dropped 3 bases and J dropped 1; count of bases not matched to a gene: 5. The CDR3 nucleotides are TGTGCCAGCAGCTTCTCTAGCGGGGGGGCGGGCACAGATACGCAGTATTTT. Its translation: CASSFSSGGAGTDTQYF.

CDR3: CASSVTLKEKLFF. CDR3 coding DNA: TGTGCCAGCAGCGTAACATTAAAAGAAAAACTGTTTTTT. This sequence joins TRBV9 and TRBJ1-4; D call uncertain. CDR3 length equals 13 residues. The V gene's germline CDR1 is SGDLS and CDR2 YYNGEE. V was trimmed by 1 base and J by 8 bases, leaving 9 bases between them.

This CDR3 reads CASSLRQGWEQYF. The CDR3, as DNA: TGTGCCAGCAGTTTGAGACAGGGGTGGGAGCAGTACTTC. The chain joins TRBV11-2 to TRBJ2-7, with TRBD1 matching 8 bases. CDR3 length equals 13 residues. V lost 6 bases to trimming and J lost 7 bases; unmatched junction nucleotides: 8. Germline V gene sequence: CDR1 SGHAT, CDR2 FQNNGV.

J is TRBJ2-1 and V is TRBV5-6; 7 positions agree with TRBD2. CDR1 and CDR2 from the germline V gene are SGHDT and YYEEEE. CDR3 length: 15 amino acids. With V trimmed by 0 bases and J by 0 bases, 0 bases remained unmatched. The CDR3, as DNA: TGTGCCAGCAGCTTGGGCGGGAGCTCCTACAATGAGCAGTTCTTC. As protein: CASSLGGSSYNEQFF.

This sequence joins TRBV13 and TRBJ2-4; the D gene is possibly TRBD1 (6 bases). The CDR3 contains 16 residues. V lost 0 bases and J lost 8, with 17 bases in between. CDR1 PRHDT and CDR2 FYEKMQ come from the germline V gene (reference sequence). For the CDR3, the DNA is TGTGCCAGCAGCTTAGGAGGGGGACCTTTTGGCGACATTCAGTACTTC. Protein product: CASSLGGGPFGDIQYF.

In regard to this clone: Its ends do not fully match the called genes, so a read error is possible. This chain connects TRBV6-6 to TRBJ1-4, with D possibly TRBD1 on 5 matching bases. CDR3 length: 14 residues. Germline CDR1 and CDR2: MNHNY and SVGAGI (reference sequence). CDR3 sequence reads: CATSFWGLNEKLFF. In DNA form, the CDR3 reads TGTGCCACCAGTTTTTGGGGCCTAAATGAAAAACTGTTTTTT.

This chain joins TRBV2 and TRBJ2-7, with D maybe TRBD1 (5 bases). The CDR3 has 13 residues. V lost 7 bases to trimming and J lost 5 bases, with 15 bases between them. Per germline, CDR1 SNHLY and CDR2 FYNNEI. In DNA form, the CDR3 reads TGTGCCAGCATTGGCAGGGCCGCAAACGAGCAGTACTTC. It codes for CASIGRAANEQYF.

The chain combines TRBV6-5 with TRBJ2-5; a possible D gene is TRBD1 (6 bases). The J call may be wrong; the DNA end is better matched by TRBJ2-7. Per the germline V gene, CDR1 is MNHEY and CDR2 is SVGAGI. There are 13 residues in the CDR3. The CDR3 bases are TGTGCCAGCAAAAGGACAGCGTTATACGAGCAGTACTTC. This codes for CASKRTALYEQYF.

V usage is TRBV5-4 and J usage is TRBJ2-7; 10 bases map to TRBD2. In germline, CDR1 is SGHNT, CDR2 YYREEE (reference sequence). The V gene end was trimmed by 2 bases and the J gene end by 7 bases; junction bases not matched to a gene: 3. There are 13 residues in the CDR3. CDR3 nucleotides: TGTGCCAGCAGCTTCGGGACTAGCGATGAGCAGTACTTC. Amino acid sequence: CASSFGTSDEQYF.

V gene TRBV5-1 combines with J gene TRBJ1-3; D remains unclear. Germline CDR1 SGHRS, CDR2 YFSETQ. The CDR3 is 14 amino acids. With 0 bases removed from V and 0 bases from J, the gap between germline ends came to 4 bases. CDR3 bases: TGCGCCAGCAGCTTGGGCGACTCTGGAAACACCATATATTTT. Encoded protein: CASSLGDSGNTIYF.

The chain combines TRBV18 with TRBJ2-5; D is ambiguous. The germline CDR1 and CDR2 sequences are KGHSH and LQKENI. This CDR3 has 13 amino acids. V lost 5 bases, J lost 2 bases, and 9 bases lay in between. The CDR3 region has the DNA TGTGCCAGCTCATGGGCGATTCAAGAGACCCAGTACTTC. This gives the protein CASSWAIQETQYF.

The rearrangement uses TRBV7-6 and TRBJ1-3; D perhaps matches TRBD1 (5 bases). Trimming removed 0 bases from V and 0 bases from J, with 9 bases in between. There are 16 residues in the CDR3. Germline CDR1 is SGHVS and CDR2 is FNYEAQ. CDR3 in amino acids: CASSLAGANSGNTIYF. The DNA for the CDR3 is TGTGCCAGCAGCTTAGCAGGGGCGAACTCTGGAAACACCATATATTTT.

V usage is TRBV6-5 and J usage is TRBJ2-3, with 11 nucleotides matching TRBD2. This CDR3 is 15 amino acids long. Per the germline V gene, CDR1 is MNHEY and CDR2 is SVGAGI. V was clipped by 5 bases and J by 4 bases; unmatched bases: 5. The CDR3 sequence is CASSRSGGAADTQYF. CDR3 in DNA: TGTGCCAGCAGTCGTAGCGGGGGGGCCGCAGATACGCAGTATTTT.